The clone carrying this T cell receptor (beta chain) was picked up a small number of times. Antigen unknown. CTLA-4 blockade using ipilimumab, together with focal radiation, was received by patients with chemo-refractory metastatic non-small-cell lung cancer. This CDR3 spans 12 amino acids. Trimming shortened V by 5 bases and J by 2 bases, and 7 bases separated the two germline ends. Germline-derived CDR1 and CDR2 are SEHNR and FQNEAQ (reference sequence). Produced via immunoSEQ multiplex PCR; TCRdb's table is partial and in-frame only. Among 78,000 or so clones listed, approximately 86% were seen once. The data derive from a study of radiotherapy plus CTLA-4 blockade in lung cancer. General study points: Early blood T cell clone dynamics reportedly forecast response best, with interferon-beta. Expansion of tumor-derived TCR clones was observed in blood after radiotherapy plus ipilimumab.

The rearrangement links TRBV7-9 to TRBJ2-7; D possibly matches TRBD1 or TRBD2 (5 bases each). Sequences were derived from peripheral blood, sampled from a patient treated with radiotherapy plus ipilimumab. The TCR comes from a human donor with non-small cell lung cancer who had stable disease on radiotherapy plus ipilimumab. This CDR3 is CASSRDPYEQYF. The CDR3 nucleotides read TGTGCCAGCAGCCGGGACCCCTACGAGCAGTACTTC.